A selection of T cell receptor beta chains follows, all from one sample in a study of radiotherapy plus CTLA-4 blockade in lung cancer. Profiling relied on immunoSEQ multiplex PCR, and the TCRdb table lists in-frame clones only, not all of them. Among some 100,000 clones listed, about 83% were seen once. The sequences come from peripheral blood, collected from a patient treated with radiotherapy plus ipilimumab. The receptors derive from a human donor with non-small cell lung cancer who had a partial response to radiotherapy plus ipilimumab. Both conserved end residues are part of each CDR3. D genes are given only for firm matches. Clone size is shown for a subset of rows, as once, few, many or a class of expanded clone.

CDR3nt: TGTGCCAGTAGTCGAGCCCACCCTCCAGAAAAACTGTTTTTT
CDR3aa: CASSRAHPPEKLFF
d_gene: -
abundance: few
j_gene: TRBJ1-4
v_gene: TRBV19

CDR3nt: TGCGCCAGCAGCTTGGGGACTAGCGGGATGGGGAAGACCCAGTACTTC
CDR3aa: CASSLGTSGMGKTQYF
d_gene: TRBD2
abundance: once
j_gene: TRBJ2-5
v_gene: TRBV5-1

CDR3nt: TGTGCCAGCAGCCTACTCTCAGATACGCAGTATTTT
CDR3aa: CASSLLSDTQYF
d_gene: -
abundance: -
j_gene: TRBJ2-3
v_gene: TRBV7-9

CDR3nt: TGTGCCAGTAACCGCCGGGACAGGGGGTACAATCAGCCCCAGCATTTT
CDR3aa: CASNRRDRGYNQPQHF
d_gene: TRBD1
abundance: few
j_gene: TRBJ1-5
v_gene: TRBV19

CDR3nt: TGTGCCAGCAGCTCGGGGGGGGCGGCCAGCTCTGGAAACACCATATATTTT
CDR3aa: CASSSGGAASSGNTIYF
d_gene: -
abundance: -
j_gene: TRBJ1-3
v_gene: TRBV7-8

CDR3nt: TGTGCCAGCAGCTTAGCAGCCTCGCGGGCTGGAAACACCATATATTTT
CDR3aa: CASSLAASRAGNTIYF
d_gene: -
abundance: -
j_gene: TRBJ1-3
v_gene: TRBV7-6

CDR3nt: TGTGCCAGCTCCCTGGACAGGGGTGGCAATGAGCAGTTCTTC
CDR3aa: CASSLDRGGNEQFF
d_gene: TRBD1
abundance: -
j_gene: TRBJ2-1
v_gene: TRBV18

CDR3nt: TGTGCCAGCAGTGGCGGGGGCCTTTATGGCTACACCTTC
CDR3aa: CASSGGGLYGYTF
d_gene: -
abundance: -
j_gene: TRBJ1-2
v_gene: TRBV6-1

CDR3nt: TGCGCCAGCAGCTTGTCCGGTGGACAGGCGATGGGGAATGAGCAGTTCTTC
CDR3aa: CASSLSGGQAMGNEQFF
d_gene: TRBD1
abundance: -
j_gene: TRBJ2-1
v_gene: TRBV5-1

CDR3nt: TGCAGCGTTGGACAGGGGGCGAACTATGGCTACACCTTC
CDR3aa: CSVGQGANYGYTF
d_gene: TRBD1
abundance: once
j_gene: TRBJ1-2
v_gene: TRBV29-1

CDR3nt: TGTGCCAGCAGCTTGGTCCTAGCGGGAATGAATGAGCAGTTCTTC
CDR3aa: CASSLVLAGMNEQFF
d_gene: TRBD2
abundance: -
j_gene: TRBJ2-1
v_gene: TRBV5-5

CDR3nt: TGTGCCAGCAGTTTAGGACAGGGGCACCAGCCCCAGCATTTT
CDR3aa: CASSLGQGHQPQHF
d_gene: TRBD1
abundance: -
j_gene: TRBJ1-5
v_gene: TRBV28

CDR3nt: TGTGCCAGCAGTTCAAGAGAATTACAGGGGCCGGGCACAGATACGCAGTATTTT
CDR3aa: CASSSRELQGPGTDTQYF
d_gene: TRBD1
abundance: -
j_gene: TRBJ2-3
v_gene: TRBV28

CDR3nt: TGCGCCAGCAGCCATACGATCAGGGGTAATAGCAATCAGCCCCAGCATTTT
CDR3aa: CASSHTIRGNSNQPQHF
d_gene: -
abundance: once
j_gene: TRBJ1-5
v_gene: TRBV4-3

CDR3nt: TGTGCCAGCAGCCTCATAGCGGGAGGGCCGGGTAATGAGCAGTTCTTC
CDR3aa: CASSLIAGGPGNEQFF
d_gene: TRBD2
abundance: -
j_gene: TRBJ2-1
v_gene: TRBV7-8

CDR3nt: TGTGCCAGCAGTTACGGACAGGGGGCAAGAGATGAGCAGTTCTTC
CDR3aa: CASSYGQGARDEQFF
d_gene: TRBD1
abundance: -
j_gene: TRBJ2-1
v_gene: TRBV6-5

CDR3nt: TGCGCCAGCAGCTTGGCTGGGACAGGGGGCGCTGGGGCCAACGTCCTGACTTTC
CDR3aa: CASSLAGTGGAGANVLTF
d_gene: TRBD1
abundance: -
j_gene: TRBJ2-6
v_gene: TRBV5-1

CDR3nt: TGTGCCAGTAGGGACAGGGGTCGAGCAGATACGCAGTATTTT
CDR3aa: CASRDRGRADTQYF
d_gene: TRBD1
abundance: -
j_gene: TRBJ2-3
v_gene: TRBV19

CDR3nt: TGTGCCAGCAGCCCCCCACAGGGGAGCTCTGGGGCCAACGTCCTGACTTTC
CDR3aa: CASSPPQGSSGANVLTF
d_gene: TRBD1
abundance: -
j_gene: TRBJ2-6
v_gene: TRBV7-2

CDR3nt: TGTGCCTGGCGGACAGGGCGGACTCTGAACACCGGGGAGCTGTTTTTT
CDR3aa: CAWRTGRTLNTGELFF
d_gene: TRBD1
abundance: -
j_gene: TRBJ2-2
v_gene: TRBV30

CDR3nt: TGCAGCGTTGAACCAGGGGAAAGGACCCAGTACTTC
CDR3aa: CSVEPGERTQYF
d_gene: -
abundance: once
j_gene: TRBJ2-5
v_gene: TRBV29-1

CDR3nt: TGTGCCTGGGGGACAGAGAGCAATCAGCCCCAGCATTTT
CDR3aa: CAWGTESNQPQHF
d_gene: TRBD1
abundance: few
j_gene: TRBJ1-5
v_gene: TRBV30

CDR3nt: TGTGCCAGCAGCTTGTTGGGGGCCGAGGGCAAAAACATTCAGTACTTC
CDR3aa: CASSLLGAEGKNIQYF
d_gene: -
abundance: -
j_gene: TRBJ2-4
v_gene: TRBV5-4

CDR3nt: TGCGCCAGCAGCTTGGACAAATCTAATTCACCCCTCCACTTT
CDR3aa: CASSLDKSNSPLHF
d_gene: -
abundance: -
j_gene: TRBJ1-6
v_gene: TRBV5-1

CDR3nt: TGTGCCAGCAGCGTAAGTGGGGCAGCGCCGACCCAGTACTTC
CDR3aa: CASSVSGAAPTQYF
d_gene: -
abundance: -
j_gene: TRBJ2-5
v_gene: TRBV9

CDR3nt: TGTGCCAGCAGCTTACAGCTCGCGGGAGGGCCGGAGACCCAGTACTTC
CDR3aa: CASSLQLAGGPETQYF
d_gene: TRBD2
abundance: -
j_gene: TRBJ2-5
v_gene: TRBV5-4

CDR3nt: TGTGCCAGCACTAAACCGGCAGCAGGGAGGGACGGCTACACCTTC
CDR3aa: CASTKPAAGRDGYTF
d_gene: -
abundance: -
j_gene: TRBJ1-2
v_gene: TRBV28

CDR3nt: TGTGCCAGCAGTTACTACCCCCAGGGCGGCTACACCTTC
CDR3aa: CASSYYPQGGYTF
d_gene: -
abundance: -
j_gene: TRBJ1-2
v_gene: TRBV6-6

CDR3nt: TGTGCCAGCAGTCAGGGGGGCCCCTACGAGCAGTACTTC
CDR3aa: CASSQGGPYEQYF
d_gene: -
abundance: once
j_gene: TRBJ2-7
v_gene: TRBV6-5

CDR3nt: TGTGCCAGCAGTCCCGGACAGGGTCGGGAGCCCCAGCATTTT
CDR3aa: CASSPGQGREPQHF
d_gene: TRBD1
abundance: once
j_gene: TRBJ1-5
v_gene: TRBV6-1

CDR3nt: TGTGCCAGCAGCCCGGGACTAGCGGGAGGGCCTGAAGAGACCCAGTACTTC
CDR3aa: CASSPGLAGGPEETQYF
d_gene: TRBD2
abundance: -
j_gene: TRBJ2-5
v_gene: TRBV5-4

CDR3nt: TGTGCCAGCAGTGCTGGCAACGGCTACACCTTC
CDR3aa: CASSAGNGYTF
d_gene: -
abundance: -
j_gene: TRBJ1-2
v_gene: TRBV2

CDR3nt: TGTGCCAGCAGCCCTGGGACACTTAACACTGAAGCTTTCTTT
CDR3aa: CASSPGTLNTEAFF
d_gene: -
abundance: -
j_gene: TRBJ1-1
v_gene: TRBV4-2

CDR3nt: TGTGCCAGCAGCCTCGGGACAGTCTACGAGCAGTACTTC
CDR3aa: CASSLGTVYEQYF
d_gene: TRBD1
abundance: -
j_gene: TRBJ2-7
v_gene: TRBV7-2

CDR3nt: TGTGCCAGCAGGTCCGACAGGGCGAACTATGGCTACACCTTC
CDR3aa: CASRSDRANYGYTF
d_gene: TRBD1
abundance: once
j_gene: TRBJ1-2
v_gene: TRBV2

CDR3nt: TGTGCCAGCAGCCCTAGAGGGACAGGGGCATCACCCCTCCACTTT
CDR3aa: CASSPRGTGASPLHF
d_gene: TRBD1
abundance: -
j_gene: TRBJ1-6
v_gene: TRBV7-8

CDR3nt: TGTGCCAGCAGCTTTGGGCACAGGGGGAGCTCCTACAATGAGCAGTTCTTC
CDR3aa: CASSFGHRGSSYNEQFF
d_gene: TRBD1
abundance: -
j_gene: TRBJ2-1
v_gene: TRBV7-9

CDR3nt: -
CDR3aa: CASRLPGVPEAFF
d_gene: -
abundance: few
j_gene: TRBJ1-1
v_gene: TRBV19

CDR3nt: TGTGCTAGCAGCTTAGCGATTAGGTCAGGAAGCTCCTACAATGAGCAGTTCTTC
CDR3aa: CASSLAIRSGSSYNEQFF
d_gene: -
abundance: -
j_gene: TRBJ2-1
v_gene: TRBV7-7

CDR3nt: TGCGCCAGCAGCCAAAGGTTAAGAGGGGAGCTAGCGGATTACAATGAGCAGTTCTTC
CDR3aa: CASSQRLRGELADYNEQFF
d_gene: TRBD2
abundance: -
j_gene: TRBJ2-1
v_gene: TRBV4-1

CDR3nt: TGTGCCAGCAGCCAAGGACTAGCGGGACCCCCTACATCCTACAATGAGCAGTTCTTC
CDR3aa: CASSQGLAGPPTSYNEQFF
d_gene: TRBD2
abundance: -
j_gene: TRBJ2-1
v_gene: TRBV4-2

CDR3nt: TGTGCCAGCAGCCACGCCGACAGTAATGAGCAGTTCTTC
CDR3aa: CASSHADSNEQFF
d_gene: -
abundance: -
j_gene: TRBJ2-1
v_gene: TRBV4-2

CDR3nt: TGTGCCAGCAGCTTAGGACAGGAGGGGACAGCTTTCTTT
CDR3aa: CASSLGQEGTAFF
d_gene: -
abundance: medium-sized
j_gene: TRBJ1-1
v_gene: TRBV13

CDR3nt: TGTGCCAGCAGCCAGCGGGACAGGTACGAGCAGTACTTC
CDR3aa: CASSQRDRYEQYF
d_gene: -
abundance: -
j_gene: TRBJ2-7
v_gene: TRBV6-5

CDR3nt: TGCGCCAGCAGCCTAGACCCGAAGAGCACAGATACGCAGTATTTT
CDR3aa: CASSLDPKSTDTQYF
d_gene: -
abundance: -
j_gene: TRBJ2-3
v_gene: TRBV5-1

CDR3nt: TGCGCCAGCAGCTTGGCCCCACAGGGCTCTGGAAACACCATATATTTT
CDR3aa: CASSLAPQGSGNTIYF
d_gene: -
abundance: -
j_gene: TRBJ1-3
v_gene: TRBV5-1

CDR3nt: TGTGCCAGCAGTGAATTCACTAGCGGGAGAGGAAATGAGCAGTTCTTC
CDR3aa: CASSEFTSGRGNEQFF
d_gene: TRBD2
abundance: -
j_gene: TRBJ2-1
v_gene: TRBV25-1

CDR3nt: TGCGCCAGCAGTGGAACCCCGGGAGCCGGCGGGAATACGCAGTATTTT
CDR3aa: CASSGTPGAGGNTQYF
d_gene: -
abundance: -
j_gene: TRBJ2-3
v_gene: TRBV5-1

CDR3nt: TGTGCCAGCAGCTTAAGTAGCGGAAACACCGGGGAGCTGTTTTTT
CDR3aa: CASSLSSGNTGELFF
d_gene: -
abundance: -
j_gene: TRBJ2-2
v_gene: TRBV7-2

CDR3nt: TGTGCCAGCAGCGCAAGGGACAGAAGGACTGAAGCTTTCTTT
CDR3aa: CASSARDRRTEAFF
d_gene: TRBD1
abundance: -
j_gene: TRBJ1-1
v_gene: TRBV7-9